This TCR beta chain was recorded in a study of control samples from healthy donors and cancer patients (dated by TCRdb to 2020 to 2022). Comment on this clone: Its antigen remains unidentified. One base away there is no much larger clone; base qualities are not given.

The library was prepared using the immunoSEQ multiplex PCR assay. What TCRdb holds here is the immuneACCESS table cut down to in-frame rearrangements. Part of the clones is not present; checked against another copy, under half of the missing clones reflect an unresolved V gene, and the others are unexplained. Counted in this sample were tens of thousands of clones; 85% to 90% of them appeared once. Of the sample, roughly 7.2% falls within the top ten clones. As encoded in the germline V gene, CDR1 is ENHRY while CDR2 is SYGVKD. From V the trimming removes 3 bases and from J it removes 2 bases, while the gene matches leave 7 bases of the junction unaccounted for. The CDR3 goes from the cysteine to the phenylalanine over 15 residues. Only CDR3 DNA is held: 45 bases, read in frame from base 1.

The receptor's source is a woman in her fifties or sixties in good health. This sequence uses TRBV10-3 and TRBJ2-7; 7 bases in between match TRBD2. Specimen: blood. This receptor carries the CDR3 CAISDGSSGTYEQYF. The nucleotide sequence reads as follows: TGTGCCATCAGTGACGGTTCTAGCGGAACCTACGAGCAGTACTTC.